The entry below describes one T cell receptor beta chain. The target antigen is unknown. These data originate in a study of cytomegalovirus exposure and HLA in healthy donors. Study information: Findings of an earlier analysis included some 110 million unique TCR beta sequences from 180 million or so T cells.

The junction had 5 bases not matched to a gene; V was cut back by 10 bases and J by 4 bases. The CDR3 is 12 amino acids. Germline values: CDR1 ENHRY, CDR2 SYGVKD. Vbeta (60) and Jbeta (13) primers were used in the PCR. As originally analysed: Counted up in a later analysis, unique TCR beta chains came to about 83 million, with around 9.9 million shared. Only in-frame clones appear in the TCRdb table, and some are missing; sequencing was by immunoSEQ multiplex PCR. From that table come the V and J calls and clone size; the DNA was used to work out D and trimming. The sample holds some 150,000 clones, approximately 74% seen once. The study's findings and limits: Upon later analysis, HLA-associated TCR beta chains proved more clonally expanded than other, equally common chains. The study labeled 164 TCR beta chains cytomegalovirus-associated.

The genes are TRBV10-3 and TRBJ1-2; 8 bases align to TRBD1. Specimen: PBMCs. This receptor was identified in a woman aged 25 to 39 in good health and CMV-seronegative. The CDR3 protein is CATLTGAYGYTF. CDR3 nucleotide sequence: TGTGCCACCTTGACAGGGGCCTATGGCTACACCTTC.